The sequence of this T cell receptor (beta chain) was determined in a study of T cells in women clearing cervical HPV infection. Overall study: For cases, blood was sampled a median about 140 days after lesion detection, interquartile range about 90 to 230 days.

A note on this clone: Its target is not known. Read sequence stops 3 residues before the CDR3 end, and the germline J gene provides the missing end.

The germline CDR1 and CDR2 sequences are SGHNT and YYREEE (reference sequence). The CDR3 covers 13 residues. V lost 4 bases and J lost 6, with 12 bases in between. Study-level results: Controls had more TRBV6-7 (approximately 0.15%) than cases (roughly 0.11%).

immunoSEQ multiplex PCR used an average of roughly 1,300 ng genomic DNA. Sequencing was performed with immunoSEQ multiplex PCR; in TCRdb, only in-frame clones are kept and a portion is missing. Here the sample table reports 45,000 to 55,000 clones. Sequenced sample: blood buffy coat. The TCR was taken from a woman aged 18-70 years with a cervical HPV16 infection that either progressed to CIN3+ or cleared (not recorded which). The V and J genes are TRBV5-4 and TRBJ2-3; D not certain. CDR3 DNA, as far as it was read: TGTGCCAGCAGCCCCGAGCCCCTGGATACG. This encodes CASSPEPLDT. The entire CDR3 protein reads CASSPEPLDTQYF.